The source of this TCR beta chain is a study of CD8+CD57+ T cells in acquired aplastic anemia. At the level of the study: Sorted CD4+ and CD8+ cells gave a mean 3.2 ug DNA, range 0.2 to 27.4 ug. Whole-study findings and limits: Patients and controls were not found to differ significantly in CD8+ Simpson's diversity. Under 35 was the count of CD8+ CDR3 sequences that patients shared with controls.

Previously, flow cytometry had revealed CD8+CD57+ cell expansion in the patients chosen for sequencing. When blood sampling took place, the patients had received no therapy. This clonotype was seen many times. Antigen specificity is unknown. Investigators profiled TCR beta VDJ and CDR3 from genomic DNA template. TCRdb reanalysed the reads using MiXCR and keeps one entry per CDR3 protein. Of hundreds of thousands of distinct CDR3 sequences in the sample, approximately 33% were seen once. The V gene's germline CDR1 is LNHDA and CDR2 SQIVND (reference sequence). This CDR3 region has 14 residues. Trimming shortened V by 3 bases and J by 6 bases, and 15 bases separated the two germline ends.

Sequenced sample: sorted CD4+, CD8+, or CD8+CD57+ T cells (not recorded which) from PBMCs. This sequence joins TRBV19 and TRBJ2-7; tentatively, D is TRBD2 (5 bases). The receptor's source is a human donor with aplastic anemia. The CDR3 DNA reads as TGTGCCAGTAGTATGGGAGACCCTTTCTCCGAGCAGTACTTC. Its translation: CASSMGDPFSEQYF.